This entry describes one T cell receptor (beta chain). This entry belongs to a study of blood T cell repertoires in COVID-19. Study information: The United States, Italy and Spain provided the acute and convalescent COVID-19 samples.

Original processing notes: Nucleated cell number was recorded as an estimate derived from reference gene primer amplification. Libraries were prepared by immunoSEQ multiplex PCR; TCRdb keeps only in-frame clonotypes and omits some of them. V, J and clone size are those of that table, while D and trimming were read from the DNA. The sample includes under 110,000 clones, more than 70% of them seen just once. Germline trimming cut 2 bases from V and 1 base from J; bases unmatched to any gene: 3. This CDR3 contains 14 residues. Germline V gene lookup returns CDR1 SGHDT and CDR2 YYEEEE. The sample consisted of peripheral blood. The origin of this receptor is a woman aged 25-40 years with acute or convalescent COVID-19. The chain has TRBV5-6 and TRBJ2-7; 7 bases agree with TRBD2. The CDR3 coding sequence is TGTGCCAGCAGCTTCGGGGGGAGGTCCTACGAGCAGTACTTC. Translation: CASSFGGRSYEQYF.